A single sample is the source of the 24 T cell receptor beta chains below, sequenced in a study of T-cell reconstitution after alpha-beta-depleted transplantation in children. Library preparation (for TCRbeta) was performed with unique molecular identifiers. TCRdb redid the calling of the PCR reads with MiXCR, one entry per CDR3 protein. The sample contains 500,000 to 650,000 distinct CDR3 sequences, 10% to 15% of which appear only once. Sequenced material: PBMCs, mostly from graft donor cells, taken 360 days after TCRalphabeta/CD19-depleted stem cell transplant. The receptors stem from a male patient aged 10 to 17 who had a stem cell transplant for acute myeloid leukemia, so the T cells may come from the graft donor.

This clonotype was seen a few times. The J gene is TRBJ2-3, the V gene TRBV28, with D unresolved. CDR3 length: 11 amino acids. The V and J ends lost 7 bases and 2 bases respectively, with 4 bases between them. The germline V gene encodes CDR1 MDHEN and CDR2 SYDVKM. In nucleotides, the CDR3 is TGTGCCAGCATGTACACAGATACGCAGTATTTT. This encodes CASMYTDTQYF. The full variable domain, completed using reference TRBV28 and TRBJ2-3, is DVKVTQSSRYLVKRTGEKVFLECVQDMDHENMFWYRQDPGLGLRLIYFSYDVKMKEKGDIPEGYSVSREKKERFSLILESASTNQTSMYLCASMYTDTQYFGPGTRLTVL.

This chain joins TRBV7-6 and TRBJ2-1, with unresolved D. CDR3 length equals 11 residues. From germline, CDR1 is SGHVS and CDR2 FNYEAQ. Trimming shortened V by 2 bases and J by 9 bases, and 5 bases separated the two germline ends. CDR3 bases: TGTGCCAGCAGCTTAAACGCTGAGCAGTTCTTC. This gives the protein CASSLNAEQFF.

The J gene is TRBJ2-1, the V gene TRBV11-1; D possibly corresponds to TRBD1 (6 bases). V lost 5 bases, J lost 0 bases, and 20 bases lay in between. The CDR3 is made up of 18 amino acids. Germline V lookup: CDR1 SGHAT, CDR2 FQDESV (reference sequence). The CDR3 spells CASSPTPGHPSSYNEQFF. The CDR3 DNA reads as TGTGCCAGCAGCCCAACGCCGGGACACCCGAGCTCCTACAATGAGCAGTTCTTC. Based on the CDR3 plus reference TRBV11-1 and TRBJ2-1, the full variable domain is EAEVAQSPRYKITEKSQAVAFWCDPISGHATLYWYRQILGQGPELLVQFQDESVVDDSQLPKDRFSAERLKGVDSTLKIQPAELGDSAMYLCASSPTPGHPSSYNEQFFGPGTRLTVL.

This rearrangement joins TRBV7-6 to TRBJ1-1; 10 bases agree with TRBD1. V trimming: 2 bases; J trimming: 3 bases; junction bases outside the gene matches: 6. CDR3 length: 16 amino acids. Germline-derived CDR1 and CDR2 are SGHVS and FNYEAQ. CDR3 protein: CASSLKGGQGHTEAFF. CDR3 in DNA: TGTGCCAGCAGCTTAAAAGGGGGACAGGGGCACACTGAAGCTTTCTTT.

The J gene is TRBJ1-1, the V gene TRBV7-2; possibly TRBD1 for D (6 bases). Trimming took 1 base from V and 10 from J, leaving 13 bases between them. The CDR3 sequence is 13 residues long. CDR1 is SGHTA and CDR2 is FQGNSA in the germline V gene. This CDR3 reads CASSLVTVRGAFF. The CDR3 coding sequence is TGTGCCAGCAGCTTAGTTACGGTCAGGGGAGCTTTCTTT.

This chain connects TRBV19 to TRBJ1-1, with 8 nucleotides matching TRBD1. Per the germline V gene, CDR1 is LNHDA and CDR2 is SQIVND (reference sequence). The CDR3 is 15 amino acids. The junction had 12 bases not matched to a gene; V was cut back by 2 bases and J by 10 bases. CDR3 protein: CASSIKYPRGRRAFF. CDR3 sequence (DNA): TGTGCCAGTAGTATAAAATACCCCAGGGGGCGCAGAGCTTTCTTT.

This clonotype was seen more than once but under ten times. The V and J genes are TRBV24-1 and TRBJ2-1; D might be TRBD2 (6 bases). The V end lost 7 bases, the J end lost 0 bases, and 15 bases lay between the germline ends. CDR3 length equals 16 residues. Germline CDR1 and CDR2: KGHDR and SFDVKD. Here the CDR3 DNA reads TGTGCCACCAGCCGGGGGTCAGTAAGCTCCTACAATGAGCAGTTCTTC. It yields the protein CATSRGSVSSYNEQFF.

This clonotype was observed a few times. The CDR3 sequence: CASSDSRAWTGRYEQYF. CDR3 nucleotides: TGTGCCAGCAGTGACTCAAGGGCTTGGACAGGGCGGTACGAGCAGTACTTC. The V and J genes are TRBV6-4 and TRBJ2-7, with TRBD1 identical over 8 bases. V gave up 0 bases and J gave up 4 bases; unmatched junction bases: 11. This CDR3 contains 17 residues. CDR1 is MRHNA, CDR2 SNTAGT, per germline.

The V and J genes are TRBV14 and TRBJ2-7; D remains unclear. This CDR3 has 12 residues. V lost 2 bases and J 12 bases, leaving 14 bases between the germline ends. CDR1 is SGHDN and CDR2 is FVKESK in the germline V gene. The CDR3 loop reads CASSQPLGRRYF. The CDR3 DNA sequence: TGTGCCAGCAGCCAACCTTTGGGCAGGCGGTACTTC.

This clonotype was counted between two and nine times. V gene TRBV7-2 combines with J gene TRBJ1-1, with 7 bases identical to TRBD1. This CDR3 has 14 residues. The V gene's germline CDR1 is SGHTA and CDR2 FQGNSA. V lost 8 bases to trimming and J lost 1 base; unmatched junction nucleotides: 7. In DNA form, the CDR3 reads TGTGCCAGCCGCAACCGGACAGGGAACACTGAAGCTTTCTTT. Translating it yields CASRNRTGNTEAFF.

This chain joins TRBV29-1 and TRBJ1-2; no definite D call. The V end lost 3 bases, the J end lost 4 bases, and 15 bases lay between the germline ends. Germline V gene sequence: CDR1 SQVTM, CDR2 ANQGSEA. This CDR3 has 14 residues. CDR3 sequence (DNA): TGCAGCGTTGACCACGTGGACCCTCTCTATGGCTACACCTTC. It translates to CSVDHVDPLYGYTF.

The chain joins TRBV11-2 to TRBJ2-4; D may be TRBD2 (5 bases). This CDR3 has 15 residues. V lost 10 bases and J 4 bases, leaving 20 bases between the germline ends. CDR1 and CDR2 from the germline V gene are SGHAT and FQNNGV. In nucleotides, the CDR3 is TGTGCCACCCGGCGTGGGGTTCTAGCAAAAAACATTCAGTACTTC. Translation: CATRRGVLAKNIQYF.

CDR3 residues: CASSPTPGQGNNEQFF. Written as DNA, the CDR3 is TGTGCCAGCAGCCCCACCCCAGGACAGGGAAACAATGAGCAGTTCTTC. The chain links TRBV11-2 to TRBJ2-1; TRBD1 aligns across 8 bases. Germline values: CDR1 SGHAT, CDR2 FQNNGV. The V and J ends lost 5 bases and 5 bases, in that order; junction bases with no gene match: 11. The CDR3 totals 16 residues.

V gene TRBV9 combines with J gene TRBJ2-1; perhaps TRBD2 as D (6 bases). Looked up from germline, CDR1 is SGDLS and CDR2 is YYNGEE. There are 17 residues in the CDR3. Trimming removed 4 bases from V and 10 bases from J, with 27 bases in between. The CDR3 region is CASSPSSPDAGYKEQFF. CDR3 DNA sequence: TGTGCCAGCAGCCCATCTTCGCCCGACGCGGGATATAAGGAGCAGTTCTTC.

This clonotype was counted only a few times. The chain uses TRBV4-3 and TRBJ2-4; D is undetermined. The ends were cut back, 3 bases at V and 2 bases at J, with 8 bases in the middle. The CDR3 spans 14 residues. Germline V gene lookup returns CDR1 LGHNA and CDR2 YSLEER. CDR3 DNA: TGCGCCAGCAGCCACGACCGAACCAAAAACATTCAGTACTTC. This gives the protein CASSHDRTKNIQYF.

The chain has TRBV28 and TRBJ2-6; D gene ambiguous. Germline V CDR1 and CDR2: MDHEN, SYDVKM. V lost 5 bases and J lost 0, with 8 bases in between. This CDR3 is 15 amino acids long. The CDR3 sequence: CASSPVISGANVLTF. The CDR3 DNA reads as TGTGCCAGCAGTCCCGTGATCTCTGGGGCCAACGTCCTGACTTTC.

The rearrangement uses TRBV27 and TRBJ2-1; maybe TRBD1 (6 bases). Germline V gene sequence: CDR1 MNHEY, CDR2 SMNVEV (reference sequence). The V end was cut by 6 bases, the J end by 4 bases, with 16 bases between. The CDR3 length is 15 residues. CDR3 in DNA: TGTGCCAGCAGCCGGGTCTCAGGGGTGTACAATGAGCAGTTCTTC. It yields the protein CASSRVSGVYNEQFF.

This clonotype has at least ten counts. The V and J genes are TRBV28 and TRBJ2-3, with 8 nucleotides matching TRBD1. The CDR3 sequence is 14 residues long. Unmatched junction bases numbered 5, after V lost 7 bases and J lost 2 bases. Germline values: CDR1 MDHEN, CDR2 SYDVKM. CDR3 in amino acids: CASTRQGTTDTQYF. The CDR3 nucleotides read TGTGCCAGCACCCGACAGGGGACCACAGATACGCAGTATTTT.

At least ten counts were recorded for this clonotype. The rearrangement joins TRBV20-1 to TRBJ2-3; perhaps TRBD2 as D (6 bases). V was clipped by 5 bases and J by 5 bases, with 23 bases between them. This CDR3 is 16 amino acids long. The V gene's germline CDR1 is DFQATT and CDR2 SNEGSKA (reference sequence). CDR3 loop: CSAARAEGPAIDTQYF. CDR3 bases: TGCAGTGCTGCTCGAGCGGAGGGGCCCGCTATAGATACGCAGTATTTT.

This clonotype was observed a handful of times. The rearrangement links TRBV7-2 to TRBJ1-3; 7 bases line up with TRBD1. Trimming cost V 5 bases and J 7 bases; bases outside gene matches: 5. The CDR3 has 13 residues. CDR1 is SGHTA, CDR2 FQGNSA, per germline. CDR3 protein: CASSRGQENTIYF. CDR3 coding DNA: TGTGCCAGCAGCCGCGGACAGGAGAACACCATATATTTT.

This clonotype was seen ten or more times. The chain is built from TRBV28 and TRBJ2-7; no clear D gene. The CDR3 runs 13 residues. The V and J ends lost 3 bases and 5 bases respectively, with 11 bases between them. The germline gives CDR1 MDHEN, CDR2 SYDVKM. CDR3 residues: CASSFLPRDEQYF. For the CDR3, the DNA is TGTGCCAGCAGTTTCCTGCCACGGGACGAGCAGTACTTC. Combining the CDR3 with reference TRBV28 and TRBJ2-7 gives the whole variable domain DVKVTQSSRYLVKRTGEKVFLECVQDMDHENMFWYRQDPGLGLRLIYFSYDVKMKEKGDIPEGYSVSREKKERFSLILESASTNQTSMYLCASSFLPRDEQYFGPGTRLTVT.

This clonotype was seen more than once but under ten times. The CDR3 region has the DNA TGCAGTGCTAGGACTAGCGGGAGAGGGGAGACCCAGTACTTC. Protein sequence: CSARTSGRGETQYF. This chain uses TRBV20-1 with TRBJ2-5, with 12 bases lining up with TRBD2. The CDR3 extends over 14 amino acids. The V gene's germline CDR1 is DFQATT and CDR2 SNEGSKA (reference sequence). The V gene end was trimmed by 3 bases and the J gene end by 5 bases; junction bases not matched to a gene: 4.

This clonotype was observed a few times. The V and J genes are TRBV28 and TRBJ2-1, with D tentatively TRBD2 (6 bases). Germline V CDR1 and CDR2: MDHEN, SYDVKM. CDR3 length equals 13 residues. V was cut by 6 bases and J by 8 bases, with 14 bases left in between. In DNA, the CDR3 is TGTGCCAGCAGATTCCGGGAGCGCGATGAGCAGTTCTTC. Residues: CASRFRERDEQFF.

In its sample, this clonotype was seen a few times. The rearrangement joins TRBV29-1 to TRBJ2-5, with a tentative D call TRBD1 (5 bases). Germline V lookup: CDR1 SQVTM, CDR2 ANQGSEA. V was shortened by 5 bases and J by 2 bases, with 18 bases between the two germline ends. The CDR3 has 15 amino acids. The CDR3 bases are TGCAGCGTTCGGTTCAGCGACAGCGCACAAGAGACCCAGTACTTC. The encoded protein is CSVRFSDSAQETQYF.